The clone carrying this T cell receptor beta chain came up a few times. Its antigen is unidentified. TCRB transcripts that were expressed got sequenced, as all of the isolated RNA had been reverse transcribed. TCRdb keeps only in-frame clones here, not all; method: immunoSEQ multiplex PCR. This table holds 150,000 to 200,000 clones, approximately 62% found once. This specimen belongs to a study of beta chain features in type 1 diabetes. Germline assignment: CDR1 LGHNA and CDR2 YSLEER. The CDR3 loop spans 15 amino acids. Trimming pared 1 base from V and 0 bases from J, leaving 10 bases between. Overall study findings and caveats: In all four CD4+ subsets, TCRB CDR3 length was significantly, moderately reduced in type 1 diabetes.

The TCR sequence derives from a man aged 25 to 40 with type 1 diabetes. Input material: naive CD4+ T cells from blood. The chain couples TRBV4-3 to TRBJ2-7, with D unclear. This chain's CDR3 is CASSQARVTSYEQYF. The CDR3 region has the DNA TGCGCCAGCAGCCAAGCTCGGGTTACCTCCTACGAGCAGTACTTC.